A single sample is the source of the 23 T cell receptor beta chains below, sequenced in a study of cytomegalovirus exposure and HLA in healthy donors. It was with 60 Vbeta and 13 Jbeta primers that the PCR ran. Measured with immunoSEQ multiplex PCR; TCRdb has only the in-frame clones, and not every one. The table shows about 180,000 clones, with approximately 82% occurring only once. Sequenced input: PBMCs. The receptors here all came from a girl aged 2 to 10 in good health and CMV-seropositive.

The chain carries TRBV14 and TRBJ2-5; 7 nucleotides match TRBD2. V was pared by 4 bases and J by 3 bases, with 8 bases of the junction left unmatched. CDR1 is SGHDN, CDR2 FVKESK, per germline. The CDR3 has 15 residues. CDR3 in amino acids: CASSPWRLAEETQYF. DNA for the CDR3: TGTGCCAGCAGCCCGTGGCGGCTAGCGGAAGAGACCCAGTACTTC.

A single count supports this clone. The V and J genes are TRBV7-2 and TRBJ1-5; possible D gene TRBD1, 5 bases. This CDR3 has 15 amino acids. Germline V gene data show CDR1 as SGHTA and CDR2 as FQGNSA. V shed 1 base and J shed 11 bases, with 18 bases lying between them. The DNA of the CDR3 is TGTGCCAGCAGCTTAGGTGGCATCGCGTTGACAGCCCAGCATTTT. This gives the protein CASSLGGIALTAQHF.

V and J are TRBV4-2 and TRBJ1-2; maybe TRBD1 (5 bases). Trimming cost V 8 bases and J 7 bases, with 20 bases left between them. CDR1 and CDR2 from the germline V gene are LGHNA and YNFKEQ. This CDR3 has 14 amino acids. Here the CDR3 reads CASLPGSYRGGYTF. CDR3 DNA sequence: TGTGCCAGCCTACCCGGGTCGTATAGGGGTGGCTACACCTTC.

V usage is TRBV2 and J usage is TRBJ2-5, with TRBD1 as a possible D gene (5 bases). The J call may be in error: the DNA end matches TRBJ2-7 better. The CDR3 loop spans 12 amino acids. From germline, CDR1 is SNHLY and CDR2 FYNNEI. The CDR3 protein is CASQTEYYEQYF. The CDR3 region has the DNA TGTGCCAGCCAGACAGAGTACTACGAGCAGTACTTC.

This chain uses TRBV5-1 with TRBJ2-5; D unclear. Gene TRBJ2-7 matches the end of the DNA better, so the J call may be wrong. Germline values: CDR1 SGHRS, CDR2 YFSETQ. CDR3 length equals 12 residues. CDR3 DNA sequence: TGCGCCAGCAGCTTGGCCTACTACGAGCAGTACTTC. Its protein product is CASSLAYYEQYF.

J is TRBJ1-1 and V is TRBV6-5; D possibly corresponds to TRBD1 (5 bases). CDR1 MNHEY and CDR2 SVGAGI come from the germline V gene. Trimming removed 0 bases at V and 5 bases at J, with 13 bases between. The CDR3 extends over 15 amino acids. The CDR3 loop is CASSYSIMGGTEAFF. The CDR3 nucleotides are TGTGCCAGCAGTTACTCGATAATGGGGGGTACTGAAGCTTTCTTT.

This chain links TRBV5-1 with TRBJ2-3; 8 nucleotides agree with TRBD2. Per the germline V gene, CDR1 is SGHRS and CDR2 is YFSETQ. The CDR3 has 13 residues. The V segment lost 5 bases and the J segment 4 bases; nucleotides outside the gene matches: 3. CDR3: CASSGSGADTQYF. The CDR3 coding sequence is TGCGCCAGCAGTGGTAGCGGGGCAGATACGCAGTATTTT.

The V call is TRBV15, the J call TRBJ2-7; TRBD1 might be the D (6 bases). The V end lost 5 bases, the J end lost 2 bases, and 13 bases lay between the germline ends. The CDR3 sequence is 14 residues long. From germline, CDR1 is LNHNV and CDR2 YYDKDF (reference sequence). The CDR3 protein is CATSRDMATYEQYF. CDR3 sequence (DNA): TGTGCCACCAGCCGGGACATGGCAACCTACGAGCAGTACTTC.

This chain uses TRBV6-6 with TRBJ2-5, with 7 bases fitting TRBD2. Near its end, the DNA agrees better with TRBJ2-7, so the J call may be wrong. Germline lookup yields CDR1 MNHNY and CDR2 SVGAGI (reference sequence). This CDR3 region has 12 residues. DNA of the CDR3: TGTGCCAGCAGTTGGGGGGGCTACGAGCAGTACTTC. Amino acids: CASSWGGYEQYF.

The rearrangement joins TRBV7-3 to TRBJ2-1; 11 bases map to TRBD2. Germline V gene sequence: CDR1 SGHTA, CDR2 FQGTGA. After removal of 5 bases from V and 7 bases from J, the junction contained 13 bases not matched to a gene. CDR3 length: 17 residues. The CDR3 bases are TGTGCCAGCAGCGAATCAAAACTAGCGGGAGTGGTTAATGAGCAGTTCTTC. Its translation is CASSESKLAGVVNEQFF.

This clone has more than one count but fewer than ten. The V gene is TRBV10-3, the J gene TRBJ1-1; TRBD1 matches 10 bases. The V gene end was trimmed by 6 bases and the J gene end by 2 bases; junction bases not matched to a gene: 3. The CDR3 has 14 amino acids. From germline, CDR1 is ENHRY and CDR2 SYGVKD. The CDR3 region is CAIRRDRGNTEAFF. The CDR3 DNA reads TGTGCCATCAGGAGGGACAGGGGTAACACTGAAGCTTTCTTT.

The chain combines TRBV19 with TRBJ2-3, with D tentatively TRBD2 (5 bases). Germline CDR1 reads LNHDA; CDR2 reads SQIVND (reference sequence). This CDR3 has 15 amino acids. V was cut by 2 bases and J by 0 bases, with 9 bases left in between. The CDR3 spells CASSILAPSTDTQYF. The CDR3 nucleotides read TGTGCCAGTAGTATATTAGCGCCTAGCACAGATACGCAGTATTTT.

CDR3 region: CASSEGDRITDTQYF. The CDR3 coding sequence is TGTGCCAGCAGTGAAGGGGACAGGATCACAGATACGCAGTATTTT. The chain couples TRBV2 to TRBJ2-3, with TRBD1 identical over 8 bases. The CDR3 extends over 15 amino acids. V lost 1 base, J lost 2 bases, and 2 bases stayed unmatched. Germline CDR1 is SNHLY and CDR2 is FYNNEI.

This clone showed up just once. The V and J genes are TRBV9 and TRBJ1-2; weak D call: TRBD1 (5 bases). Trimming stripped 0 bases from V and 6 bases from J, with 18 bases between. The CDR3 runs 16 residues. The V gene's germline CDR1 is SGDLS and CDR2 YYNGEE. As DNA, the CDR3 is TGTGCCAGCAGCGTAGGGGTCCTGGGGCGCGAGAATGGCTACACCTTC. Its translation is CASSVGVLGRENGYTF.

CDR3 coding DNA: TGTGCCAGCAGCCCAGGGACTAGCGGGGCGACCTACGAGCAGTACTTC. Translating it yields CASSPGTSGATYEQYF. This sequence joins TRBV7-6 and TRBJ2-7; 13 bases fit TRBD2. The CDR3 consists of 16 residues. V shed 5 bases and J 2 bases; nucleotides not matched to a gene: 6. CDR1 is SGHVS, CDR2 FNYEAQ, per germline.

The chain combines TRBV14 with TRBJ2-7; 8 positions agree with TRBD1. CDR3 size: 15 residues. Looked up from germline, CDR1 is SGHDN and CDR2 is FVKESK. V shed 0 bases and J 3 bases; nucleotides not matched to a gene: 4. The CDR3 coding sequence is TGTGCCAGCAGCCAAGAAATAGGACAGGGCTACGAGCAGTACTTC. This gives the protein CASSQEIGQGYEQYF.

The chain is built from TRBV10-3 and TRBJ2-1, with TRBD2 matching 9 bases. Germline V gene data show CDR1 as ENHRY and CDR2 as SYGVKD. V dropped 5 bases and J dropped 7; count of bases not matched to a gene: 12. CDR3 length equals 16 residues. CDR3 sequence reads: CAISSTLAGVGNEQFF. The CDR3 DNA follows: TGTGCCATCAGTTCCACGTTAGCGGGGGTAGGGAATGAGCAGTTCTTC.

This clone was picked up a small number of times. This chain connects TRBV25-1 to TRBJ2-1; 10 bases fit TRBD2. The ends lost 5 bases at V and 4 bases at J; junction bases unmatched: 5. The CDR3 totals 15 residues. Germline lookup yields CDR1 MGHDK and CDR2 SYGVNS. The CDR3, as DNA: TGTGCCAGCAGTAGGACTAGCGGCGTATACAATGAGCAGTTCTTC. Translated, it gives CASSRTSGVYNEQFF.

V and J are TRBV30 and TRBJ2-5; weak D call: TRBD2 (6 bases). Trimming removed 0 bases from V and 2 bases from J, with 10 bases in between. The CDR3 spans 14 residues. CDR1 and CDR2 from the germline V gene are GTSNPN and SVGIG (reference sequence). This CDR3 is CAWSVGAGQETQYF. CDR3 bases: TGTGCCTGGAGTGTGGGCGCGGGGCAAGAGACCCAGTACTTC.

The rearrangement links TRBV9 to TRBJ1-3; unclear D gene. With 0 bases removed from V and 7 bases from J, the gap between germline ends came to 14 bases. There are 15 residues in the CDR3. The germline V gene encodes CDR1 SGDLS and CDR2 YYNGEE. This CDR3 is CASSVALGGSNTIYF. Here the CDR3 DNA reads TGTGCCAGCAGCGTAGCTTTGGGAGGGAGCAACACCATATATTTT.

The rearrangement joins TRBV18 to TRBJ1-2, with 7 bases identical to TRBD1. Germline trimming cut 3 bases from V and 8 bases from J; bases unmatched to any gene: 3. The length of the CDR3 is 12 residues. The germline V gene has CDR1 KGHSH and CDR2 LQKENI. The CDR3 region is CASSPDRRGYTF. CDR3 DNA: TGTGCCAGCTCACCGGACAGGAGAGGCTACACCTTC.

The chain couples TRBV15 to TRBJ1-2; D remains ambiguous. The germline V and J ends were trimmed by 0 bases and 1 base, with 15 bases remaining between them. The CDR3 is 17 residues long. Germline lookup yields CDR1 LNHNV and CDR2 YYDKDF (reference sequence). The CDR3 here is CATSRDLGLAINYGYTF. The CDR3 nucleotides read TGTGCCACCAGCAGAGATCTCGGGCTAGCGATTAACTATGGCTACACCTTC.

This clone was observed a few times. This chain connects TRBV5-4 to TRBJ1-2, with 11 positions matching TRBD1. The length of the CDR3 is 14 residues. Per the germline V gene, CDR1 is SGHNT and CDR2 is YYREEE (reference sequence). Unmatched junction bases numbered 3, after V lost 3 bases and J lost 5 bases. CDR3 DNA: TGTGCCAGCAGCTCCGGGACAGGGGGTTATGGCTACACCTTC. This codes for CASSSGTGGYGYTF.